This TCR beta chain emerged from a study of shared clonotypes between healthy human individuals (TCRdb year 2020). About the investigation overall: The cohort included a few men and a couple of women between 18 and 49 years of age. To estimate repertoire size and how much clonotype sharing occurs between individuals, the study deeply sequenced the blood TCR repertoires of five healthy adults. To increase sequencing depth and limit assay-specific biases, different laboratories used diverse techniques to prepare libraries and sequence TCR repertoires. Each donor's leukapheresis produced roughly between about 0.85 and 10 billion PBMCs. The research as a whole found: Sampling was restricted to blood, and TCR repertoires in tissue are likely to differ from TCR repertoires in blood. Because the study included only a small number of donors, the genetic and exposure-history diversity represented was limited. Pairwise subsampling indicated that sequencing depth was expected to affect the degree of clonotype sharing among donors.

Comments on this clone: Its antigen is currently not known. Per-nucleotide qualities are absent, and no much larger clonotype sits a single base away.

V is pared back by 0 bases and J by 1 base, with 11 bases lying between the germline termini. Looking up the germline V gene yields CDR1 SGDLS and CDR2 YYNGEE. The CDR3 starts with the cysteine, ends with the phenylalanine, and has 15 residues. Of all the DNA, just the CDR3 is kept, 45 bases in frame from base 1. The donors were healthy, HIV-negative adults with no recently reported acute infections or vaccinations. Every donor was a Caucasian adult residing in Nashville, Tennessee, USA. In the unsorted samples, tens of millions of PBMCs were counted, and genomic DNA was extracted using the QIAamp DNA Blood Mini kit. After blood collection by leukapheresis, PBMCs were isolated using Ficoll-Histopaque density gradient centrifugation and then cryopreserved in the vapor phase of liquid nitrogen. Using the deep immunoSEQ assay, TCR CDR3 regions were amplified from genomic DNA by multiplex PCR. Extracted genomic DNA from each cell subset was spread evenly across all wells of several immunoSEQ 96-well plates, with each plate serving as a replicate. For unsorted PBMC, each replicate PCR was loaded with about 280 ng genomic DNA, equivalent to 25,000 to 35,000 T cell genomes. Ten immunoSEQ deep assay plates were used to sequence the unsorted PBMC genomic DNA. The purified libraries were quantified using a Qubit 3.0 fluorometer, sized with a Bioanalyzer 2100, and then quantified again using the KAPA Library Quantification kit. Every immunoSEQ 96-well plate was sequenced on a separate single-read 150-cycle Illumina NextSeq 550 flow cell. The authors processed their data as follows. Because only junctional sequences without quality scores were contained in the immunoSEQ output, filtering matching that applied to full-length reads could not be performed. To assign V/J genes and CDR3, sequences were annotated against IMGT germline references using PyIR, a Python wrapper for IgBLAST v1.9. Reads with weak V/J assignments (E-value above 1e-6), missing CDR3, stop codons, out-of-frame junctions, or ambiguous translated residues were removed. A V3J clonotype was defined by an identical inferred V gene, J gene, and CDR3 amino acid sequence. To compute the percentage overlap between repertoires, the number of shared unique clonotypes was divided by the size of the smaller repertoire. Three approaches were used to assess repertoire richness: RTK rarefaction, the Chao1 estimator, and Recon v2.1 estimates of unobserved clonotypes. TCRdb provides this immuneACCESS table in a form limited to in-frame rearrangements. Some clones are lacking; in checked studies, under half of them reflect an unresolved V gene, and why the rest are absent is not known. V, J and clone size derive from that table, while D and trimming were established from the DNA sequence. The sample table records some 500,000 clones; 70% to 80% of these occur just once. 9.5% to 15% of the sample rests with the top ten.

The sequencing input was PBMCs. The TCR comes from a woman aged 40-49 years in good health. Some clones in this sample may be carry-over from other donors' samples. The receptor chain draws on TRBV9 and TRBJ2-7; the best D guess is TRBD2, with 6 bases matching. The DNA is TGTGCCAGCAGCGTAGATCGCGGAGGGTCCTACGAGCAGTACTTC. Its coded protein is CASSVDRGGSYEQYF.